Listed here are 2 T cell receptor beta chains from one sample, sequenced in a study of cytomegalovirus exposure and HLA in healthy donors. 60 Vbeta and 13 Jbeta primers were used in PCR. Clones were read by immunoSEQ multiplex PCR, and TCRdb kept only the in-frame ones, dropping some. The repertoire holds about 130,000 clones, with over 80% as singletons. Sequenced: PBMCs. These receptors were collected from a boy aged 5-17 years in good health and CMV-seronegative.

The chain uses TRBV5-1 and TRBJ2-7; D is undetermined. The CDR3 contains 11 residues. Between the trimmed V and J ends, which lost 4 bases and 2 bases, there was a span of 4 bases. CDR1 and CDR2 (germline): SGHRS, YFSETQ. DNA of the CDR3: TGCGCCAGCAGCGCGGCCTACGAGCAGTACTTC. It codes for CASSAAYEQYF.

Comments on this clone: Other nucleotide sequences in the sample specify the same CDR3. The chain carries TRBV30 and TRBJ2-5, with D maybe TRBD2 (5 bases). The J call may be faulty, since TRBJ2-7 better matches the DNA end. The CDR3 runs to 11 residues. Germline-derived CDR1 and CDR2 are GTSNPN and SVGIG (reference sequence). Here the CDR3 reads CASAGSYEQYF. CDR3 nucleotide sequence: TGTGCCTCGGCTGGGAGCTACGAGCAGTACTTC.